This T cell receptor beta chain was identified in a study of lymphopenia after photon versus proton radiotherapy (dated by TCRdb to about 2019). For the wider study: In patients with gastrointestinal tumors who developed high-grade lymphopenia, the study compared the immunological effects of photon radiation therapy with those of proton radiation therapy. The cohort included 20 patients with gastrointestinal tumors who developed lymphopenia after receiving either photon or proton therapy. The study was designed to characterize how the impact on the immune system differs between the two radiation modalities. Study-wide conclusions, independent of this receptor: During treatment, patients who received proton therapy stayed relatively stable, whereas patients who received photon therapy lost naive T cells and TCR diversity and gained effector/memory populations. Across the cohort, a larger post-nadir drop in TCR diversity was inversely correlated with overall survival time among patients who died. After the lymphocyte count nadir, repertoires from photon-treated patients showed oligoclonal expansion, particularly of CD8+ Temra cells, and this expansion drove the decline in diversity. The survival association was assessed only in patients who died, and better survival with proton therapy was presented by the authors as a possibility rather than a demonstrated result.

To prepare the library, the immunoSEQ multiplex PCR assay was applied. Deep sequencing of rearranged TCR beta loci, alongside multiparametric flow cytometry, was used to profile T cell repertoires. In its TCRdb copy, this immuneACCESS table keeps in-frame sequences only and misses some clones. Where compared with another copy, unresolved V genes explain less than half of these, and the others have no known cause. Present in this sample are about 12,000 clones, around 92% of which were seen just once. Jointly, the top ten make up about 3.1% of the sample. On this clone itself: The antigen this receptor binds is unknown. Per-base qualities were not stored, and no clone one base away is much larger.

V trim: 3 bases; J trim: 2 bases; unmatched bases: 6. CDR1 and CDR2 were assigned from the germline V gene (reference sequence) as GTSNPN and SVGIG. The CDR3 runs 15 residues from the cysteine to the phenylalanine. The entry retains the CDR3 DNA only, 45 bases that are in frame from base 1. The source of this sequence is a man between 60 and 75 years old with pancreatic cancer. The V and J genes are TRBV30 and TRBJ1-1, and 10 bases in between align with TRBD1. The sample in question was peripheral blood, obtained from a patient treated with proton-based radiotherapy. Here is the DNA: TGTGCCTGGAGATTAGGGGACAGGGGCAACACTGAAGCTTTCTTT. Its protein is CAWRLGDRGNTEAFF.